This T cell receptor (beta chain) was captured by sequencing in a study of T-cell memory formation after mild COVID-19. Germline V gene data show CDR1 as MNHEY and CDR2 as SMNVEV (reference sequence). This CDR3 is 19 amino acids long. V shed 10 bases and J 3 bases; nucleotides not matched to a gene: 15. Using its own MiXCR run on the 5' RACE reads, TCRdb lists one record per CDR3 protein. The top ten hold 8.4% of the sample, which has about 560,000 distinct CDR3 sequences, roughly a fifth seen once. This clonotype came up a few times. This clonotype was obtained from an adult woman who had mild COVID-19 (a few samples of this study predate the infection). Cell type and time point are not known. The genes are TRBV27 and TRBJ2-1; TRBD2 matches 16 bases. Sequenced material: PBMCs or a T cell subset sorted from them (not recorded which). DNA of the CDR3: TGTGCCACCGAGCCGGGACTAGCGGGAGGGCCGTTCAGCTACAATGAGCAGTTCTTC. It is translated as CATEPGLAGGPFSYNEQFF.